This TCR beta chain was found in a study of T cell changes during pregnancy in multiple sclerosis. TCRdb keeps only in-frame clones here, not all; method: immunoSEQ multiplex PCR. Altogether under 35,000 clones are present, 85% to 90% being singletons, with the ten largest covering about 8%. The source is a female donor with multiple sclerosis, enrolled in a pregnancy study. Sequences were derived from CD8+ T cells from peripheral blood mononuclear cells, sampled before pregnancy.

The CDR3 region has the DNA TGTGCCAGCAGTAATCTAGCGGGGGCCCAAGAGACCCAGTACTTC. Its protein is CASSNLAGAQETQYF. The chain carries TRBV2 and TRBJ2-5, with 10 bases aligning to TRBD2. Trimming at V came to 5 bases and at J to 1 base, leaving 4 bases not matched to a gene. There are 15 residues in the CDR3. Per germline, CDR1 SNHLY and CDR2 FYNNEI.